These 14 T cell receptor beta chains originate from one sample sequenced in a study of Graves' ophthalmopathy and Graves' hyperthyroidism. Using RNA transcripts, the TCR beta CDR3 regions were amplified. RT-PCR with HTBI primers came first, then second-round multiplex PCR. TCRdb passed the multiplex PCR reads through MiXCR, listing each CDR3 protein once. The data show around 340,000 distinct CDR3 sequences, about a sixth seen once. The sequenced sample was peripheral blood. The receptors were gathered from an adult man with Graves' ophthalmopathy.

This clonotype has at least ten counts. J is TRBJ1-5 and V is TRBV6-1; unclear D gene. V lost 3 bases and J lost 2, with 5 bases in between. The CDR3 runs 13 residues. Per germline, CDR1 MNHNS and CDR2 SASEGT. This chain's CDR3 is CASSDQGNQPQHF. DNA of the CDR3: TGTGCCAGCAGTGATCAGGGCAATCAGCCCCAGCATTTT.

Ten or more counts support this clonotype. The CDR3 spells CASIPQEYSNQPQHF. Written as DNA, the CDR3 is TGTGCCAGCATTCCTCAGGAATATAGCAATCAGCCCCAGCATTTT. The chain links TRBV28 to TRBJ1-5; D is ambiguous. The CDR3 has 15 residues. V gave up 7 bases and J gave up 0 bases, with 13 bases separating them. Germline V gene data show CDR1 as MDHEN and CDR2 as SYDVKM.

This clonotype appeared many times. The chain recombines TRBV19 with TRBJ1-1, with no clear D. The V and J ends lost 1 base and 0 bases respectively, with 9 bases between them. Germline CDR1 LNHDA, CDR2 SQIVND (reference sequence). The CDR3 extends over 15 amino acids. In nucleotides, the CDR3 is TGTGCCAGTAGTATAGGACAAACCATGAACACTGAAGCTTTCTTT. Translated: CASSIGQTMNTEAFF.

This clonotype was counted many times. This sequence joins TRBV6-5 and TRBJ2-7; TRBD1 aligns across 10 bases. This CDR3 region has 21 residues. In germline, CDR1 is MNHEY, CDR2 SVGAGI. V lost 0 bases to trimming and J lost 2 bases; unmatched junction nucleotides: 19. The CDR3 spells CASSYSGQGLGFQLSPYEQYF. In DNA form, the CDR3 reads TGTGCCAGCAGTTACTCGGGACAGGGGTTAGGGTTCCAGTTATCCCCCTACGAGCAGTACTTC.

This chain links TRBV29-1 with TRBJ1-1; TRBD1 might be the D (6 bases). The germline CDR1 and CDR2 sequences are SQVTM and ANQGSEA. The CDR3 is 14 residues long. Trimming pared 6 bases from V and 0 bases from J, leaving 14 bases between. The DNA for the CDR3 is TGCAGCGTCCAGACAGGAATGTTGAACACTGAAGCTTTCTTT. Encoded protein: CSVQTGMLNTEAFF.

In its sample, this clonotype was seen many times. The chain's CDR3 is CASTPSGTGNYGYTF. CDR3 sequence (DNA): TGTGCCAGCACCCCGTCCGGGACAGGGAACTATGGCTACACCTTC. The chain combines TRBV28 with TRBJ1-2; 9 positions agree with TRBD1. The V and J ends lost 7 bases and 2 bases, in that order; junction bases with no gene match: 8. Germline values: CDR1 MDHEN, CDR2 SYDVKM. This CDR3 has 15 residues.

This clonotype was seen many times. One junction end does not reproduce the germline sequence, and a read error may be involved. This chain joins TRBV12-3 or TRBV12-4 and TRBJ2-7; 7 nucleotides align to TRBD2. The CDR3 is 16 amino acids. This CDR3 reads CASSLWAGRGTYEQYF. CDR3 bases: TGTGCCAGCAGTTTATGGGCAGGGCGGGGGACTTACGAACAGTACTTC.

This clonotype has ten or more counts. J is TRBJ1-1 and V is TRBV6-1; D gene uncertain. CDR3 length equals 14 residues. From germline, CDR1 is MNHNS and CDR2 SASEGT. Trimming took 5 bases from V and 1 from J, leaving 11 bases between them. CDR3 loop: CASSPRRRNTEAFF. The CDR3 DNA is TGTGCCAGCAGTCCCCGACGAAGGAACACTGAAGCTTTCTTT.

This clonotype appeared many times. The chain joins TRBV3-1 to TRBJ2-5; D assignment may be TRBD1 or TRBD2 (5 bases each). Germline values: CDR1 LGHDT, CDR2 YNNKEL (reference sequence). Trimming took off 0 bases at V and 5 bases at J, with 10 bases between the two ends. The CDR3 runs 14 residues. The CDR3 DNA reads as TGTGCCAGCAGCCAAGATCAGAGGGGCGAGACCCAGTACTTC. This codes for CASSQDQRGETQYF.

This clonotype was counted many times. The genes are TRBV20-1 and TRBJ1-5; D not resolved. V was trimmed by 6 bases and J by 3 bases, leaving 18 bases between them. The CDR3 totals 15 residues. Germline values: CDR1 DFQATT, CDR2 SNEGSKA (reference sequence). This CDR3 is CSAHPLDANNQPQHF. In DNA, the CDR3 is TGCAGTGCCCACCCCTTGGACGCAAACAATCAGCCCCAGCATTTT.

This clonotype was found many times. CDR3 DNA: TGCGCCAGCAGCCCGAACACGTGGACGGTCCAAGAGACCCAGTACTTC. Its translation is CASSPNTWTVQETQYF. This sequence joins TRBV5-1 and TRBJ2-5; D not resolved. Germline V CDR1 and CDR2: SGHRS, YFSETQ. The CDR3 has 16 amino acids. Trimming shortened V by 4 bases and J by 1 base, and 17 bases separated the two germline ends.

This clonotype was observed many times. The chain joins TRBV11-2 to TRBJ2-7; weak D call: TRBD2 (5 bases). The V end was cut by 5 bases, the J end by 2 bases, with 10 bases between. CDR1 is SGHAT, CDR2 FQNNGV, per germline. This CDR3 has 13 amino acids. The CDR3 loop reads CASSQGSAYEQYF. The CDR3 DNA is TGTGCCAGCAGCCAAGGGAGCGCCTACGAGCAGTACTTC.

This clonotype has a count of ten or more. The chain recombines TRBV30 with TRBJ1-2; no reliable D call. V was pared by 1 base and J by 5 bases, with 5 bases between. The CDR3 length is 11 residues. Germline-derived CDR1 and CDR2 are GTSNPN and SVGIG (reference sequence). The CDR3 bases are TGTGCCTGGAGTGACCCTTATGGCTACACCTTC. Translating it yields CAWSDPYGYTF.

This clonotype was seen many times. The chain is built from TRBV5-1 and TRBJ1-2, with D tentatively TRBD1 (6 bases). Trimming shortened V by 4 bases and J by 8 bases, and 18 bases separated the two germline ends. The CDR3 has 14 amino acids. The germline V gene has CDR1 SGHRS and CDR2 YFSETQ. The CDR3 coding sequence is TGCGCCAGCAGCCCCGACAAGGGACACCTAGGCTACACCTTC. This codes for CASSPDKGHLGYTF.